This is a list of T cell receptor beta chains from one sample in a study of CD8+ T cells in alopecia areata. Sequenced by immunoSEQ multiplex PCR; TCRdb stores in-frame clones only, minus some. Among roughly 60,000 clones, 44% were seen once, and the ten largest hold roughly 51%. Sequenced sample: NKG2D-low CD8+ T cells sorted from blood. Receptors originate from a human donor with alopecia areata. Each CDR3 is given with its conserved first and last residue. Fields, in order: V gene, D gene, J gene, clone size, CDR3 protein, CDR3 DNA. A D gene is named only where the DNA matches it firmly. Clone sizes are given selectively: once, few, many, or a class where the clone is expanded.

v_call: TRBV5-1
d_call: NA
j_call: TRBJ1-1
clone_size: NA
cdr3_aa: CASSLLDSNTEAFF
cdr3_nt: TGCGCCAGCAGCTTACTGGACAGTAACACTGAAGCTTTCTTT

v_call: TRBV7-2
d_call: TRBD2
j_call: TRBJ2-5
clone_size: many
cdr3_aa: CASSSGTSGRQETQYF
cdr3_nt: TGTGCCAGCAGCTCCGGGACTAGCGGGAGACAAGAGACCCAGTACTTC

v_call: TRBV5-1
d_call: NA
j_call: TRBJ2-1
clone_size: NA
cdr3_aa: CASSLRLESEQFF
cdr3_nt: TGCGCCAGCAGCTTAAGACTAGAGAGTGAGCAGTTCTTC

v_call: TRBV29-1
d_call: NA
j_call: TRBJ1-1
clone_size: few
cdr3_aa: CSVELPTEYTEAFF
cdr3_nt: TGCAGCGTTGAACTCCCTACAGAATACACTGAAGCTTTCTTT

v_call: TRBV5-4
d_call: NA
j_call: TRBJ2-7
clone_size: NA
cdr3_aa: CASSVGRGSYEQYF
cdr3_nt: TGTGCCAGCAGCGTCGGACGCGGGTCCTACGAGCAGTACTTC

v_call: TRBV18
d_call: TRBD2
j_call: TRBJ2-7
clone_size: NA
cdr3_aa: CGSASGSYEQYF
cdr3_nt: TGTGGTTCGGCTAGCGGCTCCTACGAGCAGTACTTC

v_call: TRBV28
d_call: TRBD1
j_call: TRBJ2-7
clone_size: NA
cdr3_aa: CASSPQGPQEDF
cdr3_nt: TGTGCCAGCAGTCCACAGGGGCCTCAGGAGGACTTC

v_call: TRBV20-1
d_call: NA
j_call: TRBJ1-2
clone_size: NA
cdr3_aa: CSARGGYGYTF
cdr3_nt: TGCAGTGCTAGGGGGGGGTATGGCTACACCTTC

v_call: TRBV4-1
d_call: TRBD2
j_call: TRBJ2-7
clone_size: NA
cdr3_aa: CASSPQTSGSSYEQYF
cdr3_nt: TGCGCCAGCAGCCCTCAGACTAGCGGGAGTAGCTACGAGCAGTACTTC

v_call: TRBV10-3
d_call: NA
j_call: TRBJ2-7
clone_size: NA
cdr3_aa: CAISEGKGYEQYF
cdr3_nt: TGTGCCATCAGTGAGGGGAAGGGCTACGAGCAGTACTTC

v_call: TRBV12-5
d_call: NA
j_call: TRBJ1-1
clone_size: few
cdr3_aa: CASANRAEAFF
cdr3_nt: TGTGCTAGTGCGAACAGGGCCGAAGCTTTCTTT

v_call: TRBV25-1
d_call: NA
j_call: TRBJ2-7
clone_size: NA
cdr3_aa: CASSEYFEGAGEQYF
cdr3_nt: TGTGCCAGCAGTGAATACTTCGAGGGGGCGGGGGAGCAGTACTTC

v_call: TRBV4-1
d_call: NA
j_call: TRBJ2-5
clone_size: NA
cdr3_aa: CASSQDLARETQYF
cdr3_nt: TGCGCCAGCAGCCAAGATCTCGCTAGAGAGACCCAGTACTTC

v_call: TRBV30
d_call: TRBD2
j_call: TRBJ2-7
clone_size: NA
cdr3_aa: CAWMGLAGEQYF
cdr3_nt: TGTGCCTGGATGGGACTAGCGGGTGAGCAGTACTTC

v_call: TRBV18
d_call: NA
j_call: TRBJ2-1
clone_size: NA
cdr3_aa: CASSPPTRSEQFF
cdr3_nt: TGTGCCAGCTCACCACCGACGAGATCGGAGCAGTTCTTC

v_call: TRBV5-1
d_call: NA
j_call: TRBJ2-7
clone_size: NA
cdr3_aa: CASSLEGRVALLAYEQYF
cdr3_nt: TGCGCCAGCAGCTTGGAGGGACGGGTAGCCCTCCTGGCCTACGAGCAGTACTTC

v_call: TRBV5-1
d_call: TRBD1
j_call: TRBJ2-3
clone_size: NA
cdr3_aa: CASSFRDRGKVDTQYF
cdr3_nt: TGCGCCAGCAGCTTCCGGGACAGGGGAAAGGTTGATACGCAGTATTTT

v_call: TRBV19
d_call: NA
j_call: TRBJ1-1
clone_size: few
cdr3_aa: CASSIGQATEAFF
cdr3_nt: TGTGCCAGTAGTATAGGGCAGGCCACTGAAGCTTTCTTT

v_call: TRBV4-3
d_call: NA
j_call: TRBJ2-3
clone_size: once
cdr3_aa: CASSQDRGQPRRADTQYF
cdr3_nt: TGCGCCAGCAGCCAAGATCGGGGTCAGCCGAGGCGAGCAGATACGCAGTATTTT

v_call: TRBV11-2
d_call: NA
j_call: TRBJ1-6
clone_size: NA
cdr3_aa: CASSLPYNSPLHF
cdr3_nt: TGTGCCAGCAGCCTCCCCTATAATTCACCCCTCCACTTT

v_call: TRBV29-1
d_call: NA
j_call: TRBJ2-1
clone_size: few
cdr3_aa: CSYTRATSYNEQFF
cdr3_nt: TGCAGCTATACCCGGGCAACTTCGTACAATGAGCAGTTCTTC

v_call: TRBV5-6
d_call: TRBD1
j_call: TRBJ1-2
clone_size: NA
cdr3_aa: CASSSGTGANYGYTF
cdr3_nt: TGTGCCAGCAGTTCCGGGACAGGGGCAAACTATGGCTACACCTTC

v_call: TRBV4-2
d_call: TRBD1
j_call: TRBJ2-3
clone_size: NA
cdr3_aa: CASSPLDRGRTDTQYF
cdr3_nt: TGTGCCAGCAGCCCCCTGGACAGGGGCCGGACAGATACGCAGTATTTT